This T cell receptor beta chain was identified in a study of blood T cell repertoires in COVID-19. Assay used: immunoSEQ multiplex PCR; TCRdb lists only in-frame clones, some missing. The table lists roughly 66,000 clones, about 90% of them singletons. This TCR was recovered from a human donor in a cohort sampled during active COVID-19. The sequenced material came from peripheral blood.

Here the CDR3 DNA reads TGCGCCAGCAGCCTGAAAAGCACCGGGACAGGGGGCAGTAGCTGGCAAGAGACCCAGTACTTC. This codes for CASSLKSTGTGGSSWQETQYF. The chain combines TRBV5-1 with TRBJ2-5; 12 bases line up with TRBD1. From germline, CDR1 is SGHRS and CDR2 YFSETQ. The length of the CDR3 is 21 residues. Unmatched junction bases numbered 21, after V lost 4 bases and J lost 2 bases.